This T cell receptor (beta chain) was identified in a study of blood T cell repertoires in COVID-19 (dated by TCRdb to 2019 to 2021). As for the study more broadly: Samples from collaborators originated in the United States, Italy and Spain and spanned both the acute and convalescent phases of COVID-19. Samples came from the ongoing ImmuneRACE study (first 160 participants) plus 1,254 subjects from 6 global collaborators. Deeply sampled blood TCRbeta repertoires from subjects exposed to, actively infected with, or recovered from COVID-19 were included in the dataset. The material from the prospective study consisted of cDNA or gDNA derived from T cells, B-cell-depleted T cells, or PBMCs. A de-identified subject ID, COVID-19 status, age in years and sex were almost always included in the sample metadata. A freely available public database, intended as a resource for researchers studying the immune response to SARS-CoV-2, is where the repertoires were released. HLA class I and class II types, where available, came from metadata supplied by the sample provider rather than from assay-based typing.

Here is what the overall study found, with its caveats: How much clinical and demographic metadata was included differed by source and by participant, and the metadata was provided uncurated.

Trimming leaves V shorter by 4 bases and J shorter by 2 bases, with the junction holding 6 bases beyond the gene matches. The CDR3 has 15 amino acids, counting the end cysteine and phenylalanine. The only DNA kept is the CDR3, 45 bases in frame from the first base. Looking up the germline V gene (reference sequence) yields CDR1 MNHEY and CDR2 SMNVEV. Of note for this clone: Its antigen is unknown. No base quality information exists; no much larger clone differs at one position.

The collaborating institutions used their own protocols to collect whole blood in K2EDTA tubes. For TCRbeta analysis, collaborators shipped samples as frozen whole blood, isolated PBMCs, or DNA extracted from either of those sample types. TCRbeta CDR3 regions were amplified from genomic DNA by means of the immunoSEQ Assay, a bias-controlled multiplex PCR. In the paper's pipeline: The number of nucleated cells in each sample was estimated by amplification of reference gene primers within the assay. To quantify the absolute abundance of each unique TCRbeta CDR3 rearrangement, sequence reads were collapsed and filtered. For each sample, productive Simpson clonality was calculated as the square root of Simpson's diversity index over productive rearrangements. TCRdb's version of the immuneACCESS table is confined to in-frame rearrangements and falls short of the full clone set. An unresolved V gene accounts for under half of the shortfall where checked; the remainder is of unknown origin. Clone size and the V and J calls come from that table; the DNA yielded D and trimming. The sample data list about 89,000 clones, and 75% to 85% of these were observed just once. The ten largest clonotypes hold less than 20% of the sample.

The sequenced sample consisted of peripheral blood. This sequence originates from a woman older than 75 with acute or convalescent COVID-19. Recombination joined TRBV27 with TRBJ2-7; TRBD1 aligns with 9 central bases. Here is the DNA: TGTGCCAGCAGTTCCCCGGGACAGGGTACCTACGAGCAGTACTTC. It specifies CASSSPGQGTYEQYF.